The T cell receptor (beta chain) under discussion was sequenced for a study of T cells after yellow fever vaccination. Across the whole study: Fractions containing few cells were prepared with SMART-Seq v4 Ultra Low Input.

As to this clonotype: Its antigen is unidentified.

TCRdb ran MiXCR on the 5' RACE reads and lists one entry per CDR3 protein. In the table there are some 560,000 distinct CDR3 sequences, less than 20% of which are singletons. Germline V gene sequence: CDR1 DFQATT, CDR2 SNEGSKA (reference sequence). This CDR3 is built from 12 residues. Deletions cut 5 bases from V and 1 base from J, with 8 bases between. Study-level findings and limits: CD4 and CD8 compartments shared a small share of clonotypes, likely from convergent recombination. Clones that expanded after primary vaccination mostly reappeared after the booster (96% CD4, 88% CD8). In FACS-sorted repertoires, abundant clonotypes from the bulk population could appear as contaminants.

The TCR sequence derives from a man younger than 30 who received the YFV17D yellow fever vaccine. The chain carries TRBV20-1 and TRBJ1-1; D uncertain. This specimen was PBMCs, taken around 5 days after the first yellow fever vaccination. CDR3 nucleotides: TGCAGTGCTTTTGACGCGAACACTGAAGCTTTCTTT. Protein product: CSAFDANTEAFF.